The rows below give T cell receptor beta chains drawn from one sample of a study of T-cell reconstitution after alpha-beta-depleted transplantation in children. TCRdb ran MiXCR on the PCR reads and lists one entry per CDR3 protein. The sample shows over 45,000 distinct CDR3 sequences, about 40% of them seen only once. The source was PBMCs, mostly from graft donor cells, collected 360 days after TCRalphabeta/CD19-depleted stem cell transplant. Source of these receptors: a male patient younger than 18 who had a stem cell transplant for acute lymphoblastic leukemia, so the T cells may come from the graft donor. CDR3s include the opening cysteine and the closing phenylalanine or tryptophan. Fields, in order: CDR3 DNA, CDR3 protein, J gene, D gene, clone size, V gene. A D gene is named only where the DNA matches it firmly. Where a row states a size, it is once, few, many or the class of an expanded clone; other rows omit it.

TGTGCCACCAGTGATTTCCTGAGTCATGGCTACACCTTC CATSDFLSHGYTF TRBJ1-2 - - TRBV24-1
TGTGCCAGCAGACTGGACAGGGACAATGGCTACACCTTC CASRLDRDNGYTF TRBJ1-2 TRBD1 few TRBV28
TGTGCCAGCACTCCCCCGTGGGGGCTGGAGCAGTTCTTC CASTPPWGLEQFF TRBJ2-1 - - TRBV9
TGCGCCAGCAGCTTGGGGGACTACCCCTACGAGCAGTACTTC CASSLGDYPYEQYF TRBJ2-7 TRBD2 once TRBV5-1
TGCAGCGTTAGGGTGGGAGAGACCCAGTACTTC CSVRVGETQYF TRBJ2-5 - - TRBV29-1
TGCAGTGCTAGCGGTTTCTACAATGAGCAGTTCTTC CSASGFYNEQFF TRBJ2-1 - many TRBV20-1
TGTGCCAGCAGCTCTTACCCCACGATAGGAGGACAAGGAGCTTTCTTT CASSSYPTIGGQGAFF TRBJ1-1 - few TRBV7-3
TGTGCCAGCAGTTTAGGAGGACAGCCCTACGAGCAGTACTTC CASSLGGQPYEQYF TRBJ2-7 - - TRBV28
TGTGCCAGCAGCCCCGGGACAGACTCCTACAATGAGCAGTTCTTC CASSPGTDSYNEQFF TRBJ2-1 TRBD1 - TRBV12-3/TRBV12-4
TGCGCCAGCAGCCCTGGACTAGCGGGGGCCAACAATGAGCAGTTCTTC CASSPGLAGANNEQFF TRBJ2-1 TRBD2 - TRBV5-1
TGCAGCGCTTTAACAGGGAGTGACAATCAGCCCCAGCATTTT CSALTGSDNQPQHF TRBJ1-5 - - TRBV29-1
TGCGCCAGCAGCCAATTATCAGTACTAGCGGGAGATTATACGCAGTATTTT CASSQLSVLAGDYTQYF TRBJ2-3 TRBD2 - TRBV4-1
TGCGCCAGCAGCTTGACCCGGGACAGCTCCTACGAGCAGTACTTC CASSLTRDSSYEQYF TRBJ2-7 TRBD1 few TRBV5-1
TGTGCCAGCAGCCAAAGGGGGATCGGAGAAAAACTGTTTTTT CASSQRGIGEKLFF TRBJ1-4 - - TRBV5-4
TGTGCCAGCAGTGGAAATGGAGAGACCCAGTACTTC CASSGNGETQYF TRBJ2-5 - - TRBV28
TGTGCCAGCAGCCCCAGAGGGGGGGAGCTGTTTTTT CASSPRGGELFF TRBJ2-2 - - TRBV11-3
TGTGCCAGCAGCTCTCAGGGACAGGGGGTATACGAGCAGTACTTC CASSSQGQGVYEQYF TRBJ2-7 - once TRBV21-1
TGTGCCACCAGCCGGACTAGCGGGTTCCCGAATACGCAGTATTTT CATSRTSGFPNTQYF TRBJ2-3 TRBD2 few TRBV15
TGTGCCAGCAACGGGCAATACCAAGAGACCCAGTACTTC CASNGQYQETQYF TRBJ2-5 - - TRBV12-3/TRBV12-4
TGTGCCAGCAGTATTCTCAGCAATGAGCAGTTCTTC CASSILSNEQFF TRBJ2-1 - few TRBV12-3/TRBV12-4
TGTGCCAGCAGTGCAGCGGGTTGGGAGACCCAGTACTTC CASSAAGWETQYF TRBJ2-5 - - TRBV2
TGTGCCTGCAGCCAACTCGGTGGTAGGAACTTTGACAATGAGCAGTTCTTC CACSQLGGRNFDNEQFF TRBJ2-1 - once TRBV3-1
TGTGCCAGCTCGGTTGGGACAGGGGTTCGTTTTCTGTACTTC CASSVGTGVRFLYF TRBJ2-7 TRBD1 few TRBV7-8
TGCGCCAGCAGCTTGGGGACAGGGGAGGATAATTCACCCCTCCACTTT CASSLGTGEDNSPLHF TRBJ1-6 TRBD1 - TRBV5-1
TGTGCCAGCGGGAGACAGGGTTGGGATGAAAAACTGTTTTTT CASGRQGWDEKLFF TRBJ1-4 TRBD1 - TRBV12-3/TRBV12-4
TGTGCCAGCAGCCGGACAGGGGCCCTGAACACTGAAGCTTTCTTT CASSRTGALNTEAFF TRBJ1-1 TRBD1 - TRBV27
TGTGCCAGCTCACGGCGGGGGGCCTACGAGCAGTACTTC CASSRRGAYEQYF TRBJ2-7 TRBD2 few TRBV18
TGCAGTGCGGAACGTCCGGGACTTGATGAGCAGTTCTTC CSAERPGLDEQFF TRBJ2-1 - few TRBV20-1
TGTGCCAGCAGTTTAAGCTGGGGGTCTGCAACTAATGAAAAACTGTTTTTT CASSLSWGSATNEKLFF TRBJ1-4 - once TRBV28
TGCGCCAGCAGCTTGGGAACAGGTTTCCAAGAGACCCAGTACTTC CASSLGTGFQETQYF TRBJ2-5 - - TRBV5-1
TGTGCCAGCAGTTACTCTCCAGACCGGGGGACCCAGTACTTC CASSYSPDRGTQYF TRBJ2-5 - few TRBV6-5
TGTGCCAGCAGCCCGGGGACTAGCTCCAATGAGCAGTTCTTC CASSPGTSSNEQFF TRBJ2-1 TRBD2 many TRBV9
TGTGCCAGCAGCCGAAAGGGGGGCAGCATAACAGATACGCAGTATTTT CASSRKGGSITDTQYF TRBJ2-3 - - TRBV7-9
TGTGCCAGCACCCCTGACGGGGGCCTGAACACTGAAGCTTTCTTT CASTPDGGLNTEAFF TRBJ1-1 - few TRBV12-3/TRBV12-4
TGCGCCAGCAGACACACAGGGGAGGTGCCCGGGGAGCTGTTTTTT CASRHTGEVPGELFF TRBJ2-2 - few TRBV5-1